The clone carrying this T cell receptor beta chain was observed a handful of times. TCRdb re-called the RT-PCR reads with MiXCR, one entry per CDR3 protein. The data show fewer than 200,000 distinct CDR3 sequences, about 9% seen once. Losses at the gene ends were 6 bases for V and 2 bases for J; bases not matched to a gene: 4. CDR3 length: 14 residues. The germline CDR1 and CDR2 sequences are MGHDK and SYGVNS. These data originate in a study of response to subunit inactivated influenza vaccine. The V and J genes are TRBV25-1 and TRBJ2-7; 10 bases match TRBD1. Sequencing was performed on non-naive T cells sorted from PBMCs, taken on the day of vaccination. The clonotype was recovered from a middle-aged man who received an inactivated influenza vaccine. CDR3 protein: CASSADRGPYEQYF. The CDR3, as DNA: TGTGCCAGCAGCGCAGACAGGGGGCCCTACGAGCAGTACTTC.